This TCR beta chain was identified during a study of CD39 and CD103 CD8 tumor-infiltrating T cells. General study points: DP CD8 TILs seemed more oligoclonal than DN, SP and blood memory CD8.

Between roughly 10,000 and 110,000 sorted cells per subset supplied genomic DNA. Produced via immunoSEQ multiplex PCR; TCRdb's table is partial and in-frame only. The sample records 1,100 or so clones, 65% to 75% being singletons. Patients were not receiving therapy at sample collection. T lymphocytes were negatively selected, with EpCAM beads added for tumor-infiltrating lymphocytes. This clone was detected only once. Its specificity is unknown. Germline V CDR1 and CDR2: SGHDN, FVKESK. V was pared by 1 base and J by 4 bases, with 8 bases between. The CDR3 runs 15 residues. The TCR comes from a human donor with ovarian cancer. Material: CD39- CD103- CD8+ T cells sorted from the tumor. The subset was: CD103-CD39- double-negative CD45RA- CD8 T cells. The chain carries TRBV14 and TRBJ1-6; unclear D gene. CDR3: CASSQGRYYNSPLHF. The CDR3 DNA sequence: TGTGCCAGCAGCCAAGGGCGATATTATAATTCACCCCTCCACTTT.